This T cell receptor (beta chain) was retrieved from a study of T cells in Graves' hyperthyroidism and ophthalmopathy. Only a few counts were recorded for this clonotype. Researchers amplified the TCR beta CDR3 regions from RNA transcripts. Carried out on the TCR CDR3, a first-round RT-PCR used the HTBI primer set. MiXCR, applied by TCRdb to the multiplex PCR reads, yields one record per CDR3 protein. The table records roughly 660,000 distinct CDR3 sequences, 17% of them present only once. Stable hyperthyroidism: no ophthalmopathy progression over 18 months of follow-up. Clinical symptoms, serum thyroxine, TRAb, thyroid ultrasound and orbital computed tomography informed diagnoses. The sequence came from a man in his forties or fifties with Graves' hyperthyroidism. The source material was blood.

As DNA, the CDR3 is TGTGCCTGGAGGAGCGGGAGGGCCGACTATGAGCAGTTCTTC. Residues: CAWRSGRADYEQFF. The rearrangement uses TRBV30 and TRBJ2-1, with 10 nucleotides matching TRBD2. CDR1 and CDR2 from the germline V gene are GTSNPN and SVGIG (reference sequence). This CDR3 comprises 14 residues. The V gene end was trimmed by 3 bases and the J gene end by 8 bases; junction bases not matched to a gene: 7.